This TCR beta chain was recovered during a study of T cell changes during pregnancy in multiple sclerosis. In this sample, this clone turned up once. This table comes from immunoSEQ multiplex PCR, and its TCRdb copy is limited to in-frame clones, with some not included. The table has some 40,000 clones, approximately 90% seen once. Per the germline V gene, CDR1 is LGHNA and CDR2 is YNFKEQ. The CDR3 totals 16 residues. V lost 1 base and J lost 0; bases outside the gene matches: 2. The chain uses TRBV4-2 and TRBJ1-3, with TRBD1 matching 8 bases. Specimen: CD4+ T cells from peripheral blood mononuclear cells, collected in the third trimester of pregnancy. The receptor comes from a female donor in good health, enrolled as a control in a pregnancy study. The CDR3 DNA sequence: TGTGCCAGCAGCCAAGGGGACAGGACCTCTGGAAACACCATATATTTT. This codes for CASSQGDRTSGNTIYF.